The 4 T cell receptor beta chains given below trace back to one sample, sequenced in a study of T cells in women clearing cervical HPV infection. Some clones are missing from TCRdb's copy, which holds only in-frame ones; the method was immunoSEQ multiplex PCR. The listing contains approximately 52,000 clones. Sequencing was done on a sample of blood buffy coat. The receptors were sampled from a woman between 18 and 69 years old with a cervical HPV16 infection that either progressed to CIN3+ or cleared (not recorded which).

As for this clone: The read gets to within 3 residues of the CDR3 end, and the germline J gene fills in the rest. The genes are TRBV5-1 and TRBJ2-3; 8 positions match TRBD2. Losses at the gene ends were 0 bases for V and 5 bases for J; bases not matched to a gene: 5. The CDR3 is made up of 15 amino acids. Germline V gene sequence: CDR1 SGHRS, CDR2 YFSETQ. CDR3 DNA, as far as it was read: TGCGCCAGCAGCTTGGGGGGGCTAGCGGGAGATACG. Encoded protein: CASSLGGLAGDT. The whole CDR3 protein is CASSLGGLAGDTQYF.

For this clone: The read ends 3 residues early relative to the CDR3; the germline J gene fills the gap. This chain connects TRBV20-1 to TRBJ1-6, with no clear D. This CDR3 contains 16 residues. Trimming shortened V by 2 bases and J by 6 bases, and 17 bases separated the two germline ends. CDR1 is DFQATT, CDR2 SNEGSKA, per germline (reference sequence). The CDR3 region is CSARTVVTTSNSPLHF. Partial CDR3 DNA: TGCAGTGCTAGAACAGTAGTGACAACTTCTAATTCACCC.

CDR3 sequence reads: CSARDRRESPTGELFF. The CDR3 bases that were read are TGCAGTGCTAGAGATAGGCGGGAGAGTCCCACCGGGGAG. This chain connects TRBV20-1 to TRBJ2-2, with 7 bases lining up with TRBD2. The missing CDR3 end, 3 residues past where the read stops, is filled in from the germline J gene. The V and J ends lost 0 bases and 4 bases, in that order; junction bases with no gene match: 8. There are 16 residues in the CDR3. Germline V gives CDR1 DFQATT, CDR2 SNEGSKA (reference sequence).

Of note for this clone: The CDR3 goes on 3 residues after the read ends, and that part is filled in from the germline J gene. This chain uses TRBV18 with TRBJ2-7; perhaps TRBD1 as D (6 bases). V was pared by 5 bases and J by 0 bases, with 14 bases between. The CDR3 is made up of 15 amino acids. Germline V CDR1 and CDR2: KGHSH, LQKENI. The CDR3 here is CASSSRTANSYEQYF. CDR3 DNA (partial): TGTGCCAGCTCATCGAGGACAGCTAACTCCTACGAG.